This paragraph reports one TCR beta chain. The data belong to a study of blood T cell repertoires in COVID-19. Study-level information: The samples span acute and convalescent COVID-19 from the United States, Italy and Spain. Sample material is recorded as cDNA or gDNA derived from T cells, B-cell-depleted T cells, or PBMCs.

In the original analysis: Estimation of nucleated cell counts was performed using reference gene primer amplification. The method was immunoSEQ multiplex PCR; TCRdb's version includes in-frame clones alone and lacks a portion of them. V, J and clone size were drawn from that table, and D and trimming were deduced from the DNA. The sample shows 160,000 or so clones, roughly 93% of them seen only once. The CDR3 is 14 residues long. V dropped 3 bases and J dropped 1 base, with 6 bases sitting between them. CDR1 and CDR2 (germline): KGHSH, LQKENI. The gene calls are TRBV18 and TRBJ1-4; no definite D call. Sequences were obtained from peripheral blood. The sequence was obtained from a man aged 18 to 35 with acute or convalescent COVID-19. The CDR3 here is CASSPSRTNEKLFF. In DNA, the CDR3 is TGTGCCAGCTCACCTTCGCGAACTAATGAAAAACTGTTTTTT.